These 32 T cell receptor beta chains share one sample of origin, sequenced in a study of breast tumors, draining lymph nodes, adjacent tissues. The lymph nodes were axillary draining lymph nodes from breast cancer patients. TCRdb re-analysed the multiplex PCR reads in MiXCR, keeping a single row per CDR3 protein. The sample consists of approximately 210,000 distinct CDR3 sequences, 32% of them appearing once. The material sequenced was axillary lymph node tissue. The source of these receptors is a female donor with breast cancer. Some clones in this sample may be carry-over from other donors' samples.

Notes on this clonotype: A much larger clone differs from this one at a single base, so this may be a read error. V is TRBV6-5 and J is TRBJ2-1; perhaps TRBD2 as D (5 bases). The CDR3 spans 16 residues. CDR1 and CDR2 (germline): MNHEY, SVGAGI. The CDR3 nucleotides are TGTGCCAGCAGTCACTCGATAATAGCGCGACGCAATGAGCAGTTCTTC. Encoded protein: CASSHSIIARRNEQFF.

This clonotype was detected ten times or more. A single base separates this from a much larger clone, so it may be a read error. The CDR3 nucleotides read TGTGCCGCCTCTCGGGGGGGGTCACCCCTCCACTTT. This encodes CAASRGGSPLHF. The V gene is TRBV12-3 or TRBV12-4, the J gene TRBJ1-6; D possibly corresponds to TRBD1 (5 bases). Trimming took off 11 bases at V and 10 bases at J, with 15 bases between the two ends. CDR3 length: 12 amino acids.

This clonotype was detected many times. The chain has TRBV7-3 and TRBJ2-3; D not resolved. V lost 1 base to trimming and J lost 3 bases, with 11 bases between them. Germline V gene sequence: CDR1 SGHTA, CDR2 FQGTGA. The CDR3 length is 15 residues. CDR3: CASSLNWNPTDTQYF. The CDR3 DNA reads TGTGCCAGCAGCTTAAACTGGAACCCAACAGATACGCAGTATTTT. Variable domain in full (rest from reference TRBV7-3 and TRBJ2-3): GAGVSQTPSNKVTEKGKYVELRCDPISGHTALYWYRQSLGQGPEFLIYFQGTGAADDSGLPNDRFFAVRPEGSVSTLKIQRTERGDSAVYLCASSLNWNPTDTQYFGPGTRLTVL.

This clonotype has ten or more counts. This sequence joins TRBV11-2 and TRBJ2-5; TRBD2 matches at 7 bases. The CDR3 has 15 residues. Trimming removed 4 bases from V and 3 bases from J; junction bases left unmatched: 8. CDR1 and CDR2 (germline): SGHAT, FQNNGV. The CDR3 bases are TGTGCCAGCAGCTCTCCGGGGCTAGCGGAAGAGACCCAGTACTTC. Its translation is CASSSPGLAEETQYF.

This clonotype was observed many times. The chain employs TRBV20-1 and TRBJ2-5; 14 bases map to TRBD2. J lost 4 bases, V lost 6 bases, and 10 bases had no gene match. Germline V gene lookup returns CDR1 DFQATT and CDR2 SNEGSKA (reference sequence). The length of the CDR3 is 16 residues. Written as DNA, the CDR3 is TGCAGTGCCACCGGGACTAGCGGGAGATCGGGAGAGACCCAGTACTTC. This encodes CSATGTSGRSGETQYF.

This clonotype occurred many times. The chain has TRBV30 and TRBJ2-7, with 14 bases fitting TRBD2. The trim removed 5 bases at V and 5 bases at J, leaving 5 bases unmatched. CDR1 GTSNPN and CDR2 SVGIG come from the germline V gene (reference sequence). This CDR3 has 14 residues. The CDR3 nucleotides read TGTGCCTGGGATCCGGGACTAGCGGGAGACGAGCAGTACTTC. This gives the protein CAWDPGLAGDEQYF.

Regarding this clonotype: A much larger clone sits a single nucleotide away, making a read error possible. The chain couples TRBV6-5 to TRBJ1-2; no firm D call. Between the trimmed V and J ends, which lost 5 bases and 8 bases, there was a span of 12 bases. The CDR3 has 12 residues. CDR1 and CDR2 from the germline V gene are MNHEY and SVGAGI. Written as DNA, the CDR3 is TGTGCCAGCAGTCACATGGGGTACGGCTACACCTTC. Translated, it gives CASSHMGYGYTF.

A note on this clonotype: Germline and junction disagree at one end, which may indicate a read error. The chain uses TRBV14 and TRBJ2-1, with 7 nucleotides matching TRBD1. Germline V gives CDR1 SGHDN, CDR2 FVKESK. The CDR3 totals 15 residues. CDR3 bases: TGTGCCAGCAGCCAGCCCGAAACAGGGGAGCATGAGCCGTTCTTC. It specifies CASSQPETGEHEPFF.

The table lists this clonotype with many counts. J is TRBJ2-7 and V is TRBV7-8, with 7 bases identical to TRBD1. The CDR3 length is 15 residues. J was trimmed by 1 base and V by 2 bases; bases with no gene match: 5. Germline loops: CDR1 SGHVS, CDR2 FQNEAQ. CDR3 amino acids: CASSLKGQKSYEQYF. The CDR3 nucleotides read TGTGCCAGCAGCTTAAAGGGACAGAAGTCCTACGAGCAGTACTTC.

This clonotype was seen at least ten times. The V and J genes are TRBV12-3 or TRBV12-4 and TRBJ1-2; D is unresolved. There are 13 residues in the CDR3. The V and J ends lost 7 bases and 4 bases respectively, with 13 bases between them. DNA for the CDR3: TGTGCCAGCACCTTGGGTCGTACCTATGGCTACACCTTC. Its protein product is CASTLGRTYGYTF.

The chain links TRBV29-1 to TRBJ1-1; 7 nucleotides agree with TRBD1. The CDR3 is 17 residues long. After removal of 4 bases from V and 0 bases from J, the junction contained 14 bases not matched to a gene. From germline, CDR1 is SQVTM and CDR2 ANQGSEA. The CDR3: CSVAGGGGSVMNTEAFF. As DNA, the CDR3 is TGCAGCGTTGCCGGCGGAGGGGGCTCCGTAATGAACACTGAAGCTTTCTTT. The whole variable domain, filled in from reference TRBV29-1 and TRBJ1-1, reads SAVISQKPSRDICQRGTSLTIQCQVDSQVTMMFWYRQQPGQSLTLIATANQGSEATYESGFVIDKFPISRPNLTFSTLTVSNMSPEDSSIYLCSVAGGGGSVMNTEAFFGQGTRLTVV.

As for this clonotype: This could be a read error, since a much larger clone is one nucleotide away. As the CDR3 is not closed by the conserved phenylalanine or tryptophan, this likely results from a read error. CDR3 in DNA: TGTGCCAGTAGTATAGGGTCGACGAAAAGCTCCTACGAGCAGTACTCC. Translated, it gives CASSIGSTKSSYEQYS. The chain links TRBV19 to TRBJ2-7; no reliable D call. Germline CDR1 reads LNHDA; CDR2 reads SQIVND (reference sequence). The CDR3 is 16 amino acids. V lost 1 base and J lost 0, with 13 bases in between.

About this clonotype itself: A read error may explain this, as a much larger clone is one base away. The chain uses TRBV12-3 or TRBV12-4 and TRBJ2-1; TRBD1 agrees at 7 bases. This CDR3 region has 13 residues. J lost 15 bases, V lost 6 bases, and 14 bases had no gene match. The CDR3 reads CASRHQGLGGPFF. In DNA form, the CDR3 reads TGTGCCAGCAGACACCAGGGGCTAGGGGGCCCGTTCTTC.

This clonotype came up many times. The chain uses TRBV5-1 and TRBJ2-1, with 11 bases lining up with TRBD2. Germline assignment: CDR1 SGHRS and CDR2 YFSETQ. This CDR3 comprises 17 residues. The trim removed 0 bases at V and 6 bases at J, leaving 8 bases unmatched. This CDR3 reads CASSLGLIAGGSNEQFF. The CDR3 DNA sequence: TGCGCCAGCAGCTTGGGTCTTATAGCGGGAGGGAGCAATGAGCAGTTCTTC.

The table lists this clonotype with many counts. This rearrangement joins TRBV6-6 to TRBJ2-1; D remains unclear. The CDR3 spans 10 residues. V lost 8 bases, J lost 9 bases, and 8 bases lay in between. Per the germline V gene, CDR1 is MNHNY and CDR2 is SVGAGI (reference sequence). CDR3: CASGLGEQFF. For the CDR3, the DNA is TGTGCCAGCGGCCTTGGTGAGCAGTTCTTC.

The chain is built from TRBV5-6 and TRBJ1-4; D gene ambiguous. The CDR3 contains 15 residues. Between the trimmed V and J ends, which lost 2 bases and 3 bases, there was a span of 11 bases. Germline values: CDR1 SGHDT, CDR2 YYEEEE. The CDR3 is CASSFLGGANEKLFF. The CDR3 DNA reads TGTGCCAGCAGCTTTCTGGGCGGAGCTAATGAAAAACTGTTTTTT.

Comment on this clonotype: It may be a read error: a sequence one base away is much more abundant. The chain couples TRBV5-1 to TRBJ2-1, with TRBD1 matching 7 bases. In germline, CDR1 is SGHRS, CDR2 YFSETQ. This CDR3 contains 18 residues. The CDR3 coding sequence is TGCGCCAACAGCGCGCGACAGGGAAGTTTAGGGGCCTACAATGAGCAGTTCTTC. Amino acids: CANSARQGSLGAYNEQFF.

The V call is TRBV10-3, the J call TRBJ2-5; either TRBD1 or TRBD2 may supply D (6 bases each). Germline assignment: CDR1 ENHRY and CDR2 SYGVKD. V was clipped by 2 bases and J by 5 bases, with 18 bases between them. CDR3 size: 16 residues. The CDR3: CAISEHGGDTGETQYF. CDR3 DNA: TGTGCCATCAGTGAGCACGGGGGCGACACCGGGGAGACCCAGTACTTC.

This clonotype was seen ten or more times. The CDR3 spells CASSFPGQGIDYGYTF. The CDR3 DNA reads as TGTGCCAGCAGCTTCCCGGGACAGGGGATCGACTATGGCTACACCTTC. V and J are TRBV12-3 or TRBV12-4 and TRBJ1-2, with TRBD1 matching over 10 bases. This CDR3 region has 16 residues. With 6 bases clipped from V and 3 bases from J, the junction kept 10 bases outside the gene matches.

The chain couples TRBV28 to TRBJ1-1, with D hard to call. The CDR3 consists of 14 residues. Germline values: CDR1 MDHEN, CDR2 SYDVKM. The V end lost 10 bases, the J end lost 1 base, and 16 bases lay between the germline ends. The CDR3 DNA is TGTGCCACCCAGGAGGAGGGATGGAACACTGAAGCTTTCTTT. It specifies CATQEEGWNTEAFF.

This clonotype came up once. This may arise from a read error, as a much more abundant clone is one base away. The conserved closing phenylalanine or tryptophan is absent in this CDR3, likely reflecting a read error. The V call is TRBV6-2 or TRBV6-3, the J call TRBJ2-7; 7 bases line up with TRBD1. The CDR3 spans 15 residues. V lost 4 bases and J lost 1; bases outside the gene matches: 7. Germline CDR1 is MNHEY and CDR2 is SVGEGT. CDR3 residues: CASSSTRQGSYEQYL. The CDR3 bases are TGTGCCAGCAGTTCAACTCGACAGGGATCCTACGAGCAGTACCTC.

To note about this clonotype: A much larger clone is a single base away; this may be a read error. The gene calls are TRBV13 and TRBJ1-3; D remains ambiguous. The germline CDR1 and CDR2 sequences are PRHDT and FYEKMQ (reference sequence). There are 15 residues in the CDR3. In nucleotides, the CDR3 is TGTGCCGGCAGCCGTCGGACTGAATCTGGAAACACCATATATTTT. Its protein is CAGSRRTESGNTIYF.

V and J are TRBV15 and TRBJ2-7, with 11 bases lining up with TRBD2. The CDR3 is 16 residues long. Germline CDR1 is LNHNV and CDR2 is YYDKDF (reference sequence). Trimming cost V 0 bases and J 4 bases; bases outside gene matches: 5. The DNA of the CDR3 is TGTGCCACCAGCAGAGATTTGGCTAGCGGGAGGTACGAGCAGTACTTC. It is translated as CATSRDLASGRYEQYF.

This clonotype was recorded many times. The chain combines TRBV20-1 with TRBJ2-1; TRBD1 matches 8 bases. The CDR3 length is 15 residues. The germline V gene has CDR1 DFQATT and CDR2 SNEGSKA (reference sequence). The ends lost 3 bases at V and 1 base at J; junction bases unmatched: 5. CDR3 sequence: CSARRQGWSYNEQFF. The CDR3 bases are TGCAGTGCTAGGAGACAGGGGTGGTCCTACAATGAGCAGTTCTTC.

This clonotype was detected many times. CDR3 amino acids: CSARGSSGTISYEQYF. The CDR3 DNA sequence: TGCAGTGCTAGGGGATCTAGCGGGACGATCTCCTACGAGCAGTACTTC. The V and J genes are TRBV20-1 and TRBJ2-7; TRBD2 matches at 9 bases. Germline-derived CDR1 and CDR2 are DFQATT and SNEGSKA (reference sequence). This CDR3 has 16 amino acids. Losses at the gene ends were 3 bases for V and 0 bases for J; bases not matched to a gene: 9.

This clonotype has ten or more counts. J is TRBJ2-5 and V is TRBV11-1; no definite D call. The CDR3 contains 15 residues. The V gene lost 1 base and the J gene lost 2 bases, with 11 bases spanning the gap. Per the germline V gene, CDR1 is SGHAT and CDR2 is FQDESV (reference sequence). The CDR3 bases are TGTGCCAGCAGCTTAGGGGCTATTAGTCAAGAGACCCAGTACTTC. Translating gives CASSLGAISQETQYF.

Worth noting for this clonotype: A junction boundary mismatches the germline segment, possibly from a read error. The rearrangement links TRBV6-5 to TRBJ1-3, with D tentatively TRBD1 (5 bases). This CDR3 contains 15 residues. In germline, CDR1 is MNHEY, CDR2 SVGAGI. CDR3 protein: CAGSHARDSGNTIYF. DNA for the CDR3: TGTGCCGGCAGTCACGCCAGGGACTCTGGAAACACCATATATTTT.

The rearrangement uses TRBV11-3 and TRBJ1-6; 7 nucleotides line up with TRBD1. There are 17 residues in the CDR3. Germline CDR1 SGHNT, CDR2 YENEEA. Losses at the gene ends were 6 bases for V and 5 bases for J; bases not matched to a gene: 13. The CDR3 protein is CASSASITGQNNSPLHF. In nucleotides, the CDR3 is TGTGCCAGCAGTGCTAGTATAACGGGACAGAATAATTCACCCCTCCACTTT.

This clonotype was counted at least ten times. This rearrangement joins TRBV28 to TRBJ1-5; D is uncertain. Trimming took 4 bases from V and 3 from J, leaving 13 bases between them. CDR3 length: 15 residues. Per the germline V gene, CDR1 is MDHEN and CDR2 is SYDVKM. This chain's CDR3 is CASSSTREINQPQHF. The CDR3 DNA follows: TGTGCCAGCAGTTCCACCCGGGAGATCAATCAGCCCCAGCATTTT.

This clonotype was recorded at least ten times. The chain links TRBV5-1 to TRBJ2-3; 9 bases agree with TRBD2. CDR1 is SGHRS, CDR2 YFSETQ, per germline. This CDR3 comprises 16 residues. Trimming took 0 bases from V and 2 from J; bases not matched to a gene: 4. CDR3 sequence reads: CASSLDLAGNTDTQYF. Written as DNA, the CDR3 is TGCGCCAGCAGCTTGGATCTAGCGGGGAACACAGATACGCAGTATTTT.

Many counts were recorded for this clonotype. The V call is TRBV6-5, the J call TRBJ2-7; maybe TRBD2 (6 bases). The CDR3 covers 14 residues. Germline-derived CDR1 and CDR2 are MNHEY and SVGAGI. Trimming removed 6 bases at V and 0 bases at J, with 12 bases between. This CDR3 is CASRGLGSSYEQYF. The CDR3, as DNA: TGTGCCAGCAGGGGACTGGGAAGCTCCTACGAGCAGTACTTC.

This clonotype showed up just a few times. V is TRBV4-3 and J is TRBJ2-5, with D possibly TRBD2 on 7 matching bases. Trimming took off 0 bases at V and 4 bases at J, with 12 bases between the two ends. CDR1 and CDR2 (germline): LGHNA, YSLEER. This CDR3 has 15 residues. The CDR3 nucleotides read TGCGCCAGCAGCCAAGATGGGGGGGGGCGAGAGACCCAGTACTTC. This gives the protein CASSQDGGGRETQYF.